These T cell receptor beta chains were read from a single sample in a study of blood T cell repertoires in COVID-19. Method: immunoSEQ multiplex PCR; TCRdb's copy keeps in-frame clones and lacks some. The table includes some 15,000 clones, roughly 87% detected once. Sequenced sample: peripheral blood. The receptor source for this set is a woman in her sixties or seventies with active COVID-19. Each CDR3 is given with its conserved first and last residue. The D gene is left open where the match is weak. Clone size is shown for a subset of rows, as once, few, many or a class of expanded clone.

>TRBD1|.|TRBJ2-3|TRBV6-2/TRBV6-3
CASSQGDRLSDTQYF
TGTGCCAGCAGTCAAGGGGACAGGTTATCGGATACGCAGTATTTT
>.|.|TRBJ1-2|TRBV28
CASSPVGRYGYTF
TGTGCCAGCAGTCCCGTCGGGAGGTATGGCTACACCTTC
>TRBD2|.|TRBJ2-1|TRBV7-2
CASSFDSGSNEQFF
TGTGCCAGCAGCTTCGATAGCGGGAGCAATGAGCAGTTCTTC
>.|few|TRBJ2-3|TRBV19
CASSPTNEDTQYF
TGTGCCAGTAGTCCAACGAATGAGGATACGCAGTATTTT
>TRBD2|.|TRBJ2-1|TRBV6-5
CASSYQTSGRGNEQFF
TGTGCCAGCAGTTACCAGACTAGCGGGAGAGGGAATGAGCAGTTCTTC
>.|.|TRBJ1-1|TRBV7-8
CATSYSNTEAFF
TGTGCCACCTCATACTCGAACACTGAAGCTTTCTTT
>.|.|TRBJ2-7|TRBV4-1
CASSQEAQENYEQYF
TGCGCCAGCAGCCAAGAGGCGCAGGAAAACTACGAGCAGTACTTC
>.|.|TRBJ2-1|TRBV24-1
CATSDYSGGTSDEQFF
TGTGCCACCAGTGATTATTCCGGCGGGACTTCGGATGAGCAGTTCTTC
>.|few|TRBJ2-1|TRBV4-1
CSVGAPQLPGEQFF
TGCTCGGTAGGGGCCCCTCAGCTCCCTGGTGAGCAGTTCTTC
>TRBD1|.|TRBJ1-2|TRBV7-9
CASSFSQGAVYGYTF
TGTGCCAGCAGCTTTTCCCAGGGGGCTGTCTATGGCTACACCTTC
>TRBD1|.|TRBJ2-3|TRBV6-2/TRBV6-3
CASSDRDRGQDTQYF
TGTGCCAGCAGCGACCGGGACAGGGGGCAAGATACGCAGTATTTT
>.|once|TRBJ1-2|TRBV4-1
CASSQESTGYYGYTF
TGCGCCAGCAGCCAAGAGTCAACAGGTTACTATGGCTACACCTTC
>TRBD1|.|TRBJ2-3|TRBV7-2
CASTQGATTPDTQYF
TGTGCCAGCACCCAGGGGGCGACAACGCCAGATACGCAGTATTTT
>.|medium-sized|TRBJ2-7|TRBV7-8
CASSLPPQGKYEQYF
TGTGCCAGCAGCCTCCCCCCGCAGGGGAAATACGAGCAGTACTTC
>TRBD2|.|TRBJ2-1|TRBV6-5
CASSSGLEGNEQFF
TGTGCCAGCAGTTCGGGACTAGAGGGCAATGAGCAGTTCTTC
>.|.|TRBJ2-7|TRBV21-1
CASSKGWMGRGHREQYF
TGTGCCAGCAGCAAAGGGTGGATGGGCAGGGGGCACCGCGAGCAGTACTTC
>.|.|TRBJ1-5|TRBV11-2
CASSPSPSAPNQPQHF
TGTGCCAGCAGCCCCTCACCTTCCGCGCCCAATCAGCCCCAGCATTTT
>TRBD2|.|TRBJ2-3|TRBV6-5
CASSGTSGTTDTQYF
TGTGCCAGCAGCGGGACTAGCGGGACCACAGATACGCAGTATTTT
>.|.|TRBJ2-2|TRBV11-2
CASSFPPGQLGELFF
TGTGCCAGCAGCTTTCCCCCCGGACAGCTCGGGGAGCTGTTTTTT
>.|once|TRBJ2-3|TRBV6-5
CASSPVDTQYF
TGTGCCAGCAGCCCGGTGGATACGCAGTATTTT
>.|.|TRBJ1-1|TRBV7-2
CASSPYLKVSEAFF
TGTGCCAGCAGCCCCTACCTGAAGGTATCGGAGGCTTTCTTT
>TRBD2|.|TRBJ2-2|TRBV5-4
CASSLGAGYTGELFF
TGTGCCAGCAGCTTAGGAGCGGGATACACCGGGGAGCTGTTTTTT
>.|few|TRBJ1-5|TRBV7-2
CASSLVSGNQPQHF
TGTGCCAGCAGCTTAGTGAGCGGCAATCAGCCCCAGCATTTT
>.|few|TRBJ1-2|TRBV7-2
CASSLAQGNYGYTF
TGTGCCAGCAGCTTAGCACAGGGAAACTATGGCTACACCTTC